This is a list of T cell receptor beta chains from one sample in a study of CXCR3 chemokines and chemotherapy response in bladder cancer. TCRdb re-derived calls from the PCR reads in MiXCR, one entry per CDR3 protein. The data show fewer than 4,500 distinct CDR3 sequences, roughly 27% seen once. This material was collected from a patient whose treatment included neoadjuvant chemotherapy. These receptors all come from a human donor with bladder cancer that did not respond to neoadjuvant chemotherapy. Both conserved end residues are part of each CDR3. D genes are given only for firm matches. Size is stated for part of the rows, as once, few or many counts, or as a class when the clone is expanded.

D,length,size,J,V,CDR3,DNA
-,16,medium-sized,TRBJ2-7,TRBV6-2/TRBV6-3,CASSYSTRTISYEQYF,TGTGCCAGCAGTTACTCGACCCGTACGATCTCCTACGAGCAGTACTTC
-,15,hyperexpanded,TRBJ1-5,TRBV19,CATHTGVSGEQPQHF,TGTGCCACCCACACGGGGGTCTCAGGGGAGCAGCCCCAGCATTTT
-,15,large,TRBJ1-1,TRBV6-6,CASSPPRGRSGEAFF,TGTGCCAGCAGTCCCCCCCGGGGGCGCTCCGGTGAAGCTTTCTTT
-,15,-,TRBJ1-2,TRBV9,CASSVDRGTHYGYTF,TGTGCCAGCAGCGTAGATAGGGGAACCCACTATGGCTACACCTTC
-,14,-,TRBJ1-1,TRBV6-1,CASRAGQPNTEAFF,TGTGCCAGCAGGGCGGGGCAGCCGAACACTGAAGCTTTCTTT
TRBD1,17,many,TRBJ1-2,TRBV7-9,CASSRPIGQGGNYGYTF,TGTGCCAGCAGCCGACCGATAGGACAGGGGGGGAACTATGGCTACACCTTC
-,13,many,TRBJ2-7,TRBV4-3,CASSQAQTYEQYF,TGCGCCAGCAGCCAAGCACAGACCTACGAGCAGTACTTC
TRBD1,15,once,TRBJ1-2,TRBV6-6,CASSPPGQTFYGYTF,TGTGCCAGCAGTCCCCCGGGACAGACCTTCTATGGCTACACCTTC
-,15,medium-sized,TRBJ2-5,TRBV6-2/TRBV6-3,CASSYPAGPGETQYF,TGTGCCAGCAGTTACCCGGCAGGGCCCGGAGAGACCCAGTACTTC
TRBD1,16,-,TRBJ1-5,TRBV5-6,CASSRYGQGHNQPQHF,TGTGCCAGCAGCCGCTATGGACAGGGACACAATCAGCCCCAGCATTTT
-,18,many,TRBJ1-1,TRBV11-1,CASSPGGWGTGHRTEAFF,TGTGCCAGCAGCCCGGGGGGGTGGGGCACAGGGCATCGAACTGAAGCTTTCTTT
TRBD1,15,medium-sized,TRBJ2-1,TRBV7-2,CASSLGGQGGNEQFF,TGTGCCAGCAGCTTAGGGGGACAGGGTGGCAATGAGCAGTTCTTC
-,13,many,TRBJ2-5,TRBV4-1,CASSQGVQETQYF,TGCGCCAGCAGCCAAGGCGTTCAAGAGACCCAGTACTTC
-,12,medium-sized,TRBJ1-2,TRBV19,CASNRPGKGYTF,TGTGCCAGTAACCGGCCCGGCAAGGGCTACACCTTC
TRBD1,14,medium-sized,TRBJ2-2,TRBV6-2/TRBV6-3,CASTNRGRTGELFF,TGTGCCAGCACCAACAGGGGGCGCACCGGGGAGCTGTTTTTT
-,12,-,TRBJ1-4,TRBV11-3,CASSLSGGKLFF,TGTGCCAGCAGCTTATCGGGGGGAAAACTGTTTTTT
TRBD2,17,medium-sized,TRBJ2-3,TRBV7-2,CASSWGTSGTTTDTQYF,TGTGCCAGCAGCTGGGGTACTAGCGGGACAACCACAGATACGCAGTATTTT
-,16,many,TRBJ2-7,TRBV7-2,CASSLEGVGASSGQYF,TGTGCCAGCAGCTTAGAAGGGGTCGGCGCCTCCTCCGGGCAGTACTTC
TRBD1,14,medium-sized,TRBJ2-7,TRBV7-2,CASSSSTGGDEQYF,TGTGCCAGCAGCTCCTCGACAGGGGGCGACGAGCAGTACTTC
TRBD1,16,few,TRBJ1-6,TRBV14,CASSPGRQGAGSPLHF,TGTGCCAGCAGCCCCGGCAGACAGGGGGCTGGATCACCCCTCCACTTT
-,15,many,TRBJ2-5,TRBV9,CASSPWFGGRETQYF,TGTGCCAGCAGCCCATGGTTCGGGGGTAGAGAGACCCAGTACTTC
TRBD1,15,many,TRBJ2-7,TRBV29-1,CSVEAAGQGPYEQYF,TGCAGCGTTGAGGCTGCGGGACAGGGACCCTACGAGCAGTACTTC
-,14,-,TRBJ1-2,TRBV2,CAGSELAANYGYTF,TGTGCCGGCAGTGAATTGGCAGCTAACTATGGCTACACCTTC
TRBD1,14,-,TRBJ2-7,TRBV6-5,CASSPRQGAYEQYF,TGTGCCAGCAGTCCACGACAGGGCGCCTACGAGCAGTACTTC
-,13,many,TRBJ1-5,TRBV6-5,CASTIGVNQPQHF,TGTGCCAGCACGATAGGGGTCAATCAGCCCCAGCATTTT
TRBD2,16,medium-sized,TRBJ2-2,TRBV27,CASRVRAGGVTGELFF,TGTGCCAGCAGGGTCCGGGCGGGGGGGGTTACCGGGGAGCTGTTTTTT